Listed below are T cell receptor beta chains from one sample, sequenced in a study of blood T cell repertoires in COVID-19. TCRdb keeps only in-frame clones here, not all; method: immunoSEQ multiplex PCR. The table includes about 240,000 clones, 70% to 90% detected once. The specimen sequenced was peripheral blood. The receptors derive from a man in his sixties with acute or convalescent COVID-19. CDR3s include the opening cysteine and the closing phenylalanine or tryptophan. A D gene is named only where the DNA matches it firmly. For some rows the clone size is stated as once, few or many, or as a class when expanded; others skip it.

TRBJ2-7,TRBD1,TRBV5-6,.,CASSYRDRGPYEQYF,TGTGCCAGCAGTTACCGGGACAGGGGGCCCTACGAGCAGTACTTC
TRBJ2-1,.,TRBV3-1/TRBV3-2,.,CASSQDGTRVNEQFF,TGTGCCAGCAGCCAGGACGGGACTCGGGTCAATGAGCAGTTCTTC
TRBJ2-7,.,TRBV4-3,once,CASSQEGSNGNLYYEQYF,TGCGCCAGCAGCCAAGAAGGATCGAACGGGAACTTATACTACGAGCAGTACTTC
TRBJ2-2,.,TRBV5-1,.,CASSSKVGEGELFF,TGCGCCAGCAGCTCGAAAGTCGGGGAGGGGGAGCTGTTTTTT
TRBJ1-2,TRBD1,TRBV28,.,CASSLGTEYYGYTF,TGTGCCAGCAGTTTGGGGACAGAGTACTATGGCTACACCTTC
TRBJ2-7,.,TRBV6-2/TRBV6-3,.,CASSYLTSPPREQYF,TGTGCCAGCAGTTACCTGACTAGTCCGCCTCGCGAGCAGTACTTC
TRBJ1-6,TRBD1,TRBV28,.,CASSLGQGNSPLHF,TGTGCCAGCAGTTTAGGACAGGGGAATTCACCCCTCCACTTT
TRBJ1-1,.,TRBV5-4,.,CASSPRGGGVNTEAFF,TGTGCCAGCAGCCCTCGGGGCGGGGGCGTGAACACTGAAGCTTTCTTT
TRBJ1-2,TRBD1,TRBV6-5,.,CASSFPGQHYGYTF,TGTGCCAGCAGTTTTCCGGGACAGCACTATGGCTACACCTTC
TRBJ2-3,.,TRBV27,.,CASSSPTGARLGTDTQYF,TGTGCCAGCAGTTCCCCGACTGGGGCTCGGCTTGGCACAGATACGCAGTATTTT
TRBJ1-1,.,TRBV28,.,CASSLTGSVNTEAFF,TGTGCCAGCAGTTTAACAGGGAGCGTTAACACTGAAGCTTTCTTT
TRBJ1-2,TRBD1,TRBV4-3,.,CASSHGGTGGPEGYTF,TGCGCCAGCAGCCACGGAGGAACAGGGGGTCCGGAAGGCTACACCTTC
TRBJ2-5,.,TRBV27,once,CASRRARQETQYF,TGTGCCAGCAGGAGGGCACGTCAAGAGACCCAGTACTTC
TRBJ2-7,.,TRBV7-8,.,CASSFLRDEQYF,TGTGCCAGCAGCTTCCTCAGGGACGAGCAGTACTTC
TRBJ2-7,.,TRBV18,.,CASSPRAEQYF,TGTGCCAGCTCACCCAGGGCCGAGCAGTACTTC
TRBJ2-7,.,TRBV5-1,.,CASSSTPGGISYEQYF,TGCGCCAGCAGCTCGACCCCCGGGGGAATCTCCTACGAGCAGTACTTC